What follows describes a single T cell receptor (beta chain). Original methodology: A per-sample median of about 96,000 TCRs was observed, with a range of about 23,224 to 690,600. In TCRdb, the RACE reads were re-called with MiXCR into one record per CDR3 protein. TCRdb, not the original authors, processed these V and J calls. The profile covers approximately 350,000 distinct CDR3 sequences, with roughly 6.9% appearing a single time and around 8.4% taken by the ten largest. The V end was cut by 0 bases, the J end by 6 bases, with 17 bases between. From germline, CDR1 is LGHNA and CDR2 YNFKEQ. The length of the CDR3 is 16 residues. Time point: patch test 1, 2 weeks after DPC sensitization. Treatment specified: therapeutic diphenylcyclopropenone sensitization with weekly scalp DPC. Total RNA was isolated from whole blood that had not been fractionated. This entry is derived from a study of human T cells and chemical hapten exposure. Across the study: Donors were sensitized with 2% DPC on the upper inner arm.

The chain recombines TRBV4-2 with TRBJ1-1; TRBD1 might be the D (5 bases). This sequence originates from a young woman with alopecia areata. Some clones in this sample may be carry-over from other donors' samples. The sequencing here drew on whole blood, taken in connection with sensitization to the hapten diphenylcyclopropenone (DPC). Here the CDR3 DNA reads TGTGCCAGCAGCCAAGAAGACTATCTGGGGGATGCTGAAGCTTTCTTT. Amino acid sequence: CASSQEDYLGDAEAFF.